Following are 28 T cell receptor beta chains from one sample sequenced in a study of CD8 T cells in ankylosing spondylitis. TCRdb redid the calling of the 5' RACE reads with MiXCR, one entry per CDR3 protein. The data show 200,000 to 250,000 distinct CDR3 sequences, roughly a tenth seen once. Material for sequencing was blood, either unsorted or a sorted T cell fraction (not recorded which). These receptors all come from a male donor with ankylosing spondylitis or in good health (not recorded which).

This chain uses TRBV5-8 with TRBJ1-5; possibly TRBD1 for D (6 bases). Germline V lookup: CDR1 SGHTS, CDR2 YDEGEE. The CDR3 spans 15 residues. V was pared by 6 bases and J by 1 base, with 14 bases between. This CDR3 is CASIRAGASNQPQHF. CDR3 nucleotides: TGTGCCAGCATACGGGCGGGGGCGAGCAATCAGCCCCAGCATTTT.

This clonotype occurred a few times. This rearrangement joins TRBV7-9 to TRBJ2-5; 9 bases agree with TRBD1. The length of the CDR3 is 15 residues. Unmatched junction bases numbered 10, after V lost 6 bases and J lost 5 bases. Looked up from germline, CDR1 is SEHNR and CDR2 is FQNEAQ (reference sequence). CDR3 bases: TGTGCCAGCAGTCCCCCCGGGACAGGGTTTGAGACCCAGTACTTC. The encoded protein is CASSPPGTGFETQYF.

This clonotype has a count of ten or more. The chain is built from TRBV7-2 and TRBJ2-3; D unclear. This CDR3 is 14 amino acids long. Germline loops: CDR1 SGHTA, CDR2 FQGNSA. Trimming shortened V by 4 bases and J by 5 bases, and 13 bases separated the two germline ends. The CDR3 loop reads CASSSPIPQDTQYF. In DNA form, the CDR3 reads TGTGCCAGCAGCTCTCCTATTCCCCAAGATACGCAGTATTTT.

This clonotype came up many times. This chain links TRBV6-5 with TRBJ2-6, with TRBD1 identical over 8 bases. CDR1 is MNHEY, CDR2 SVGAGI, per germline. The trim removed 4 bases at V and 0 bases at J, leaving 5 bases unmatched. This CDR3 spans 17 amino acids. The CDR3 reads CASSFLDRGSGANVLTF. CDR3 bases: TGTGCCAGCAGTTTTCTCGACAGGGGCTCTGGGGCCAACGTCCTGACTTTC.

V is TRBV20-1 and J is TRBJ2-7; 8 positions agree with TRBD1. Germline values: CDR1 DFQATT, CDR2 SNEGSKA (reference sequence). The CDR3 totals 12 residues. V lost 5 bases and J lost 1; bases outside the gene matches: 1. The chain's CDR3 is CSAGTGSYEQYF. The CDR3 coding sequence is TGCAGTGCTGGGACAGGATCCTACGAGCAGTACTTC.

The V and J genes are TRBV28 and TRBJ2-5; TRBD2 matches at 8 bases. This CDR3 is built from 15 residues. Germline assignment: CDR1 MDHEN and CDR2 SYDVKM. The V and J ends lost 7 bases and 4 bases, in that order; junction bases with no gene match: 11. The CDR3 DNA reads as TGTGCCAGCATGACCGGGACTAGGGGCTCAGAGACCCAGTACTTC. Translating it yields CASMTGTRGSETQYF.

Notes on this clonotype: This may come from a read error, since a much larger clone is one base off. The chain couples TRBV5-1 to TRBJ2-3; D not resolved. CDR1 SGHRS and CDR2 YFSETQ come from the germline V gene. The CDR3 has 15 residues. The CDR3 is CASSNSNPGGDTLYF. CDR3 sequence (DNA): TGCGCCAGCAGCAATTCTAACCCGGGTGGAGATACGCTGTATTTT.

This clonotype was counted ten times or more. For the CDR3, the DNA is TGCAGTGCTAGGGACCGTGCCCTTCTAGCGGGGGGCCGACCACCGTACCAAGAGACCCAGTACTTC. Translated: CSARDRALLAGGRPPYQETQYF. J is TRBJ2-5 and V is TRBV20-1; 11 positions agree with TRBD2. Germline loops: CDR1 DFQATT, CDR2 SNEGSKA (reference sequence). The CDR3 length is 22 residues. Trimming cost V 3 bases and J 0 bases; bases outside gene matches: 24.

The chain combines TRBV19 with TRBJ2-2, with D perhaps matching TRBD2 (5 bases). CDR3 length equals 14 residues. V gave up 2 bases and J gave up 7 bases, with 11 bases separating them. Germline CDR1 LNHDA, CDR2 SQIVND (reference sequence). The DNA of the CDR3 is TGTGCCAGTAGTATACGCGGGTCGGACGGGGAGCTGTTTTTT. Translating it yields CASSIRGSDGELFF.

The chain employs TRBV6-5 and TRBJ1-1; D gene uncertain. Trimming removed 2 bases at V and 1 base at J, with 14 bases between. This CDR3 contains 16 residues. Germline CDR1 and CDR2: MNHEY and SVGAGI. CDR3 nucleotide sequence: TGTGCCAGCAGTTACCTGCCGGGCCCGACGAACACTGAAGCTTTCTTT. Amino acid sequence: CASSYLPGPTNTEAFF.

This clonotype has ten or more counts. This sequence joins TRBV7-2 and TRBJ1-4, with a possible D match to TRBD1 (5 bases). The V end lost 5 bases, the J end lost 5 bases, and 12 bases lay between the germline ends. Germline V gene data show CDR1 as SGHTA and CDR2 as FQGNSA. The CDR3 covers 14 residues. CDR3 sequence reads: CASSPWGGNEKLFF. Here the CDR3 DNA reads TGTGCCAGCAGCCCATGGGGGGGGAATGAAAAACTGTTTTTT.

This clonotype was observed at least ten times. The chain recombines TRBV12-3 or TRBV12-4 with TRBJ1-2; D is uncertain. This CDR3 region has 11 residues. The V end was cut by 0 bases, the J end by 9 bases, with 5 bases between. The CDR3 spells CASSLAKRYTF. The CDR3 DNA follows: TGTGCCAGCAGTTTAGCGAAACGCTACACCTTC.

V usage is TRBV6-1 and J usage is TRBJ2-6, with D tentatively TRBD2 (5 bases). The ends were cut back, 7 bases at V and 3 bases at J, with 10 bases in the middle. Looked up from germline, CDR1 is MNHNS and CDR2 is SASEGT. The CDR3 sequence is 14 residues long. CDR3 amino acids: CASKAGDGANVLTF. CDR3 DNA sequence: TGTGCCAGCAAGGCGGGCGATGGGGCCAACGTCCTGACTTTC.

The gene calls are TRBV5-1 and TRBJ2-7; no clear D gene. The V end was cut by 0 bases, the J end by 3 bases, with 13 bases between. The CDR3 is made up of 15 amino acids. Germline assignment: CDR1 SGHRS and CDR2 YFSETQ. The chain's CDR3 is CASSLDAEIYYEQYF. CDR3 nucleotides: TGCGCCAGCAGCTTGGATGCGGAAATCTACTACGAGCAGTACTTC. The variable domain in full, completed from reference TRBV5-1 and TRBJ2-7, reads KAGVTQTPRYLIKTRGQQVTLSCSPISGHRSVSWYQQTPGQGLQFLFEYFSETQRNKGNFPGRFSGRQFSNSRSEMNVSTLELGDSALYLCASSLDAEIYYEQYFGPGTRLTVT.

In this sample, this clonotype turned up many times. The chain couples TRBV29-1 to TRBJ1-6; TRBD1 might be the D (5 bases). The V gene's germline CDR1 is SQVTM and CDR2 ANQGSEA. The CDR3 covers 15 residues. V was cut by 5 bases and J by 7 bases, with 18 bases left in between. This chain's CDR3 is CSVRVGDRSNSPLHF. Here the CDR3 DNA reads TGCAGCGTTCGGGTAGGTGACAGATCCAATTCACCCCTCCACTTT.

This clonotype was observed at least ten times. This rearrangement joins TRBV5-1 to TRBJ2-3, with D possibly matching TRBD2 (6 bases). The CDR3 covers 17 residues. Germline V lookup: CDR1 SGHRS, CDR2 YFSETQ. V was shortened by 0 bases and J by 2 bases, with 16 bases between the two germline ends. CDR3 bases: TGCGCCAGCAGCTTGGAAGGAACGAAGGGACTCACAGATACGCAGTATTTT. This codes for CASSLEGTKGLTDTQYF.

This clonotype was observed a few times. This rearrangement joins TRBV7-9 to TRBJ1-2, with 10 positions matching TRBD1. The CDR3 has 15 amino acids. CDR1 is SEHNR and CDR2 is FQNEAQ in the germline V gene (reference sequence). V lost 6 bases to trimming and J lost 5 bases; unmatched junction nucleotides: 9. The CDR3 DNA follows: TGTGCCAGCAGTTTTGCGGACAGGGGGAGGTATGGCTACACCTTC. Translating gives CASSFADRGRYGYTF.

The genes are TRBV5-1 and TRBJ2-1; D is unresolved. The germline V and J ends were trimmed by 6 bases and 3 bases, with 13 bases remaining between them. The germline CDR1 and CDR2 sequences are SGHRS and YFSETQ. CDR3 length equals 14 residues. Here the CDR3 reads CASTETGIYNEQFF. DNA for the CDR3: TGCGCCAGCACCGAGACGGGTATCTACAATGAGCAGTTCTTC.

Ten or more counts support this clonotype. This rearrangement joins TRBV5-1 to TRBJ2-6, with 7 positions matching TRBD1. Looked up from germline, CDR1 is SGHRS and CDR2 is YFSETQ. The CDR3 has 18 residues. V lost 5 bases and J lost 0; bases outside the gene matches: 11. The DNA of the CDR3 is TGCGCCAGCAGTAACGCCTTGGGACAGACCTCTGGGGCCAACGTCCTGACTTTC. Encoded protein: CASSNALGQTSGANVLTF. The variable domain in full, with the rest retrieved from reference TRBV5-1 and TRBJ2-6, is KAGVTQTPRYLIKTRGQQVTLSCSPISGHRSVSWYQQTPGQGLQFLFEYFSETQRNKGNFPGRFSGRQFSNSRSEMNVSTLELGDSALYLCASSNALGQTSGANVLTFGAGSRLTVL.

In the case of this clonotype: The junction departs from the called germline gene at one end, perhaps through a read error. The CDR3: CASSYSWRGPTDMQYF. The DNA for the CDR3 is TGTGCCAGCAGTTACTCGTGGCGGGGTCCCACAGATATGCAGTATTTT. The chain uses TRBV6-5 and TRBJ2-3; D may be TRBD2 (6 bases). Germline CDR1 is MNHEY and CDR2 is SVGAGI. This CDR3 contains 16 residues.

The chain has TRBV12-3 or TRBV12-4 and TRBJ2-7, with 8 bases fitting TRBD2. The V and J ends lost 7 bases and 9 bases, in that order; junction bases with no gene match: 8. This CDR3 spans 12 amino acids. The CDR3 region is CASTSRGVRQYF. The CDR3 nucleotides read TGTGCCAGCACCTCGCGGGGGGTCCGGCAGTACTTC.

This clonotype was detected many times. The chain uses TRBV11-3 and TRBJ2-1; possible D gene TRBD2, 6 bases. The germline V and J ends were trimmed by 2 bases and 6 bases, with 11 bases remaining between them. CDR1 is SGHNT and CDR2 is YENEEA in the germline V gene. The CDR3 loop spans 14 amino acids. The CDR3 bases are TGTGCCAGCAGCTTACGGGGGTCTAGCAATGAGCAGTTCTTC. It translates to CASSLRGSSNEQFF.

This clonotype was picked up many times. This chain connects TRBV6-5 to TRBJ1-1, with D unclear. This CDR3 is built from 11 residues. Germline values: CDR1 MNHEY, CDR2 SVGAGI. V was clipped by 5 bases and J by 8 bases, with 9 bases between them. DNA for the CDR3: TGTGCCAGCAGTCCACCCCCGGAAGCTTTCTTT. Protein: CASSPPPEAFF.

The chain recombines TRBV28 with TRBJ1-2; the match to TRBD1 covers 10 bases. The J segment lost 8 bases and the V segment lost 8 bases, leaving 14 bases of the junction unmatched. Germline V gene sequence: CDR1 MDHEN, CDR2 SYDVKM. This CDR3 has 15 residues. CDR3 protein: CASFLGGTGAGGYTF. CDR3 DNA: TGTGCCAGCTTCCTCGGTGGGACAGGGGCTGGGGGCTACACCTTC.

This clonotype turned up a few times. The V and J genes are TRBV11-2 and TRBJ2-1; 13 bases fit TRBD2. CDR1 is SGHAT, CDR2 FQNNGV, per germline. J lost 5 bases, V lost 6 bases, and 10 bases had no gene match. CDR3 length: 17 amino acids. The CDR3 DNA reads as TGTGCCAGCAGTGGGGGCCCCGGGACTAGCGGGGACAATGAGCAGTTCTTC. The encoded protein is CASSGGPGTSGDNEQFF.

This clonotype has at least ten counts. The V call is TRBV27, the J call TRBJ1-5, with D uncertain. Trimming pared 5 bases from V and 2 bases from J, leaving 7 bases between. Germline assignment: CDR1 MNHEY and CDR2 SMNVEV (reference sequence). The CDR3 is 13 amino acids. For the CDR3, the DNA is TGTGCCAGCAGTCCGCGGGGCAATCAGCCCCAGCATTTT. It encodes CASSPRGNQPQHF.

This clonotype was observed a handful of times. The chain joins TRBV12-3 or TRBV12-4 to TRBJ2-3; 10 bases fit TRBD2. CDR3 length: 16 amino acids. V was clipped by 6 bases and J by 2 bases; unmatched bases: 8. The CDR3 region has the DNA TGTGCCAGCAGCCTTAGCGGGGGGCAAGACACAGATACGCAGTATTTT. Its translation is CASSLSGGQDTDTQYF.

Ten or more counts support this clonotype. This chain joins TRBV7-8 and TRBJ1-2, with 7 nucleotides matching TRBD1. CDR1 is SGHVS, CDR2 FQNEAQ, per germline. After removal of 4 bases from V and 4 bases from J, the junction contained 6 bases not matched to a gene. The CDR3 is 14 amino acids. The DNA for the CDR3 is TGTGCCAGCAGCTCCCGGGACAGCAGCTATGGCTACACCTTC. It codes for CASSSRDSSYGYTF.